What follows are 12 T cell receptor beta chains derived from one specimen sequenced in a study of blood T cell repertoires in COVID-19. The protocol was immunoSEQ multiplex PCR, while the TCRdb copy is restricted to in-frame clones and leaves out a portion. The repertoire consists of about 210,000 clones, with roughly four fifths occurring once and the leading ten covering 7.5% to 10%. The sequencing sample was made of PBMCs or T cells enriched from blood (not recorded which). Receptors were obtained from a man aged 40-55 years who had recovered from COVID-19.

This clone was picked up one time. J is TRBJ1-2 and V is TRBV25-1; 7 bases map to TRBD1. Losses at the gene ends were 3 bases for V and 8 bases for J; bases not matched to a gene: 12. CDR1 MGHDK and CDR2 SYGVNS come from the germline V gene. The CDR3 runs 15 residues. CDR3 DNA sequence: TGTGCCAGCAGTGATCGGTCCCGGACAGGCGGGGGCTACACCTTC. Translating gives CASSDRSRTGGGYTF.

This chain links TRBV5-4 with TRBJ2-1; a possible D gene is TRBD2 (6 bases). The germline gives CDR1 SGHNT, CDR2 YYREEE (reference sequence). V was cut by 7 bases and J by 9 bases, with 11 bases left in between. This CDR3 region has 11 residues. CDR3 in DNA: TGTGCCAGCGAATCGGGGGTTGAGCAGTTCTTC. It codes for CASESGVEQFF. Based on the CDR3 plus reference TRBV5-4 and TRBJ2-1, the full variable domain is ETGVTQSPTHLIKTRGQQVTLRCSSQSGHNTVSWYQQALGQGPQFIFQYYREEENGRGNFPPRFSGLQFPNYSSELNVNALELDDSALYLCASESGVEQFFGPGTRLTVL.

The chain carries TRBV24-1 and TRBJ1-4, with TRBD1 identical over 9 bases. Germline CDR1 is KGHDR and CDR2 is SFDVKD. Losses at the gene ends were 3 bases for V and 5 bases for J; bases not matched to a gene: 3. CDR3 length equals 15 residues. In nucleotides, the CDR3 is TGTGCCACCAGTGATCCCGGGACAGGGAATGAAAAACTGTTTTTT. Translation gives CATSDPGTGNEKLFF.

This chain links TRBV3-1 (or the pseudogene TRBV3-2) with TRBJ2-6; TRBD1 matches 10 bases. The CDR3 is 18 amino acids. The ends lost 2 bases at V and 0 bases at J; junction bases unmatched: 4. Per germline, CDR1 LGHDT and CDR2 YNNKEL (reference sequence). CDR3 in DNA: TGTGCCAGCAGCCAAAGGACAGGGGGAGGCTCTGGGGCCAACGTCCTGACTTTC. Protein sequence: CASSQRTGGGSGANVLTF.

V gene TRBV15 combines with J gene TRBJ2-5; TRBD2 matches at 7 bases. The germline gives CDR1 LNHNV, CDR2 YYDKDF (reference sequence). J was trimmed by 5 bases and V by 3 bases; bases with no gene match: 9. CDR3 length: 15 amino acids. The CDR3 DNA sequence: TGTGCCACCAGCAGGGGGGGGACCCTTGGGGAGACCCAGTACTTC. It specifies CATSRGGTLGETQYF.

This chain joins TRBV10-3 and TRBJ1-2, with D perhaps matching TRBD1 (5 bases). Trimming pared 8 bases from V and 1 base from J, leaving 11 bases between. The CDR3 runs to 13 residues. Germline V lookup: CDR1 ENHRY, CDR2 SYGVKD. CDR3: CAIGQVDNYGYTF. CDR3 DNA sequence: TGTGCCATCGGACAAGTAGATAACTATGGCTACACCTTC.

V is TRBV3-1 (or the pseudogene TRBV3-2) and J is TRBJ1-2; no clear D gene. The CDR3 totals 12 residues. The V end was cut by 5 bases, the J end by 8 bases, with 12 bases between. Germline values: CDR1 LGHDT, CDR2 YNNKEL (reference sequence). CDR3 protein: CASSVDRRGYTF. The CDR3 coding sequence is TGTGCCAGCAGCGTTGATCGTCGGGGCTACACCTTC.

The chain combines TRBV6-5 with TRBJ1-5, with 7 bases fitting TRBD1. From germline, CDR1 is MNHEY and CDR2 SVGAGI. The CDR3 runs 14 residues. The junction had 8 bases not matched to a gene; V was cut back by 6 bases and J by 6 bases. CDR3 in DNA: TGTGCCAGCAGCTTCGACAGGGCCCGTCAGCCCCAGCATTTT. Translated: CASSFDRARQPQHF.

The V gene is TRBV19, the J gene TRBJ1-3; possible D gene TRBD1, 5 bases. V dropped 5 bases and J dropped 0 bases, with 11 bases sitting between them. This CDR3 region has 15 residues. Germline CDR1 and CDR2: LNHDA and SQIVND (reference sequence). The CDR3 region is CASSSRDSSGNTIYF. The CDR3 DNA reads TGTGCCAGTAGTTCTCGTGACAGCTCTGGAAACACCATATATTTT.

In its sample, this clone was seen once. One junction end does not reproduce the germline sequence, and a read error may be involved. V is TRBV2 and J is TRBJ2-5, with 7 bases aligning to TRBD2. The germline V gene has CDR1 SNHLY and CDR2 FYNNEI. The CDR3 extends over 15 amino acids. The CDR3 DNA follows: TGTGCCAGCAGTCCTCCTCTAGCGGCCCGAGAGTCCCAGTACTTC. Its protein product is CASSPPLAARESQYF.

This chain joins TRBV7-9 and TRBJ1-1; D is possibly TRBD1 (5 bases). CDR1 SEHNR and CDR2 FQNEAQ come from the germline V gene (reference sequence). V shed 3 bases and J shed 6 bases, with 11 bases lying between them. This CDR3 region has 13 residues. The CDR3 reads CASSLQGTAEAFF. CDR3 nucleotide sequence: TGTGCCAGCAGCTTGCAGGGAACAGCTGAAGCTTTCTTT.

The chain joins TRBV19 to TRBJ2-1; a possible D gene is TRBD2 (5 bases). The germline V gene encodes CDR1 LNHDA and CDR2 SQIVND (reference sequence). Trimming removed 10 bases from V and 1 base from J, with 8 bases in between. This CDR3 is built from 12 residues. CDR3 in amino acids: CATAGSYNEQFF. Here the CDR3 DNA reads TGTGCCACCGCGGGTTCCTACAATGAGCAGTTCTTC.